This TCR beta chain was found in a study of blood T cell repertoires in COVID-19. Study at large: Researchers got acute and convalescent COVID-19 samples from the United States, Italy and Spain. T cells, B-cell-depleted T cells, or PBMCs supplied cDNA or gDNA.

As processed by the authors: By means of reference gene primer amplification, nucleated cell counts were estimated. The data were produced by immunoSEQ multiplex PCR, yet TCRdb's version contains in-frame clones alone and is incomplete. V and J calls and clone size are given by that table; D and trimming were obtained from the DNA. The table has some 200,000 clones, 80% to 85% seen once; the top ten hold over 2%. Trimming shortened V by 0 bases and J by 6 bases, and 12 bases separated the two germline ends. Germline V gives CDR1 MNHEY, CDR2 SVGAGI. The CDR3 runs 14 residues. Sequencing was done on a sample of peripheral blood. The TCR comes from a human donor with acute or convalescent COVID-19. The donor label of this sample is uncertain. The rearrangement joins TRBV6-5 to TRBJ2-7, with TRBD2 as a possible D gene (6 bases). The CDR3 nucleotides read TGTGCCAGCAGTTACTCGATGGCTAGCGCCGAGCAGTACTTC. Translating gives CASSYSMASAEQYF.